The clone carrying this T cell receptor beta chain was observed a single time. What it recognizes is unknown. This sample was included in a study of cytotoxic CD8 clonotypes in ibrutinib-treated CLL. Points from the study as a whole: Clonality grew at ibrutinib response; at progression, it decreased back toward baseline. At baseline, clonality was higher than in age-matched healthy donors and correlated with CD8+ counts.

The assay was immunoSEQ multiplex PCR, and TCRdb's table has in-frame clones only and misses some. The sample contains around 50,000 clones, approximately 60% of which appear only once. CDR1 and CDR2 from the germline V gene are SNHLY and FYNNEI. V was pared by 6 bases and J by 7 bases, with 13 bases between. The CDR3 contains 12 residues. The TCR originated in a human donor with chronic lymphocytic leukemia. The genes are TRBV2 and TRBJ2-7, with D possibly TRBD2 on 5 matching bases. The starting material was PBMCs, obtained after 24 months of ibrutinib treatment. CDR3 sequence (DNA): TGTGCCAGCAGGGATATGGGAGATGAGCAGTACTTC. Encoded protein: CASRDMGDEQYF.